The clone carrying this T cell receptor beta chain was counted many times. V shed 8 bases and J 4 bases; nucleotides not matched to a gene: 5. This CDR3 spans 13 amino acids. From germline, CDR1 is SNHLY and CDR2 FYNNEI. This entry comes from a study of regulatory T cells in long-lasting Graves disease. The time point denotes: newly diagnosed GD, antithyroid drugs for less than 3 months. Scientists built the TCR library using RNA that was extracted from PBMCs. The guidelines of the American Thyroid Association were the basis for diagnosing Graves' disease. HTBI primers from iRepertoire and Arm-PCR of CDR3 regions yielded the TCR beta libraries. Original processing methods: Gene usage covered some 66 TRBV and roughly 13 TRBJ segments. MiXCR, run by TCRdb on the multiplex PCR reads, gives a single entry per CDR3 protein. The V and J calls follow TCRdb's processing rather than the paper's. Among around 500,000 distinct CDR3 sequences, roughly a sixth were seen once, and the ten largest hold 20% to 25%.

This sample was also put to use in a study of T cells in Graves' hyperthyroidism and ophthalmopathy.

This sample comprised peripheral blood mononuclear cells (PBMCs), obtained at new diagnosis, from a patient treated with antithyroid drugs. This TCR came from a woman aged 35-60 years with Graves disease. This rearrangement joins TRBV2 to TRBJ1-2, with TRBD1 identical over 9 bases. For the CDR3, the DNA is TGTGCCAGCGGAGAACAGGGGGCCTATGGCTACACCTTC. Translating it yields CASGEQGAYGYTF.